Below, 10 T cell receptor beta chains from the same sample are listed, as sequenced in a study of T cell repertoires in cytomegalovirus infection. TCRdb processed the reads anew with MiXCR; each CDR3 protein has one entry. The table lists roughly 500,000 distinct CDR3 sequences, approximately 11% of them singletons. Material for sequencing was PBMCs. These receptors were taken from a human donor in good health (CMV status not recorded). Some clones in this sample may be carry-over from other donors' samples.

This clonotype has more than one count but fewer than ten. V gene TRBV10-3 combines with J gene TRBJ2-3, with a possible D match to TRBD2 (5 bases). The germline V and J ends were trimmed by 0 bases and 6 bases, with 7 bases remaining between them. CDR1 is ENHRY, CDR2 SYGVKD, per germline. The CDR3 totals 13 residues. CDR3 residues: CAISESADDTQYF. CDR3 nucleotide sequence: TGTGCCATCAGTGAGTCAGCGGATGATACGCAGTATTTT.

This clonotype was observed a handful of times. The chain employs TRBV12-5 and TRBJ1-5; D unresolved. Trimming cost V 6 bases and J 7 bases, with 16 bases left between them. Germline lookup yields CDR1 LGHNT and CDR2 FRNRAP. CDR3 size: 14 residues. The CDR3 loop is CASGLDGVWQPQHF. The CDR3 DNA is TGTGCTAGTGGGCTGGACGGCGTCTGGCAGCCCCAGCATTTT.

This clonotype has at least ten counts. V gene TRBV6-6 combines with J gene TRBJ2-5; D not certain. Germline V gene data show CDR1 as MNHNY and CDR2 as SVGAGI (reference sequence). This CDR3 has 15 residues. Trimming left V 4 bases short and J 2 bases short, with 14 bases between. In DNA, the CDR3 is TGTGCCAGCAGTTCACCCGTGAGTTGGCAAGAGACCCAGTACTTC. Translation: CASSSPVSWQETQYF.

This clonotype was found many times. This chain uses TRBV7-6 with TRBJ2-3; TRBD2 agrees at 10 bases. This CDR3 has 16 amino acids. The germline V gene encodes CDR1 SGHVS and CDR2 FNYEAQ. J lost 7 bases, V lost 2 bases, and 9 bases had no gene match. In nucleotides, the CDR3 is TGTGCCAGCAGCTTAAAGGCTAGCGGGAGTTTCAATACGCAGTATTTT. The encoded protein is CASSLKASGSFNTQYF.

The J gene is TRBJ2-5, the V gene TRBV18; TRBD2 agrees at 7 bases. V lost 3 bases, J lost 2 bases, and 9 bases stayed unmatched. CDR3 length: 16 residues. CDR1 KGHSH and CDR2 LQKENI come from the germline V gene. The CDR3 loop reads CASSPYPTSRQETQYF. CDR3 bases: TGTGCCAGCTCACCCTACCCGACTAGCAGACAAGAGACCCAGTACTTC.

This clonotype was detected many times. The chain employs TRBV7-2 and TRBJ2-4, with a tentative D call TRBD2 (6 bases). CDR3 length: 16 amino acids. Trimming left V 1 base short and J 7 bases short, with 17 bases between. From germline, CDR1 is SGHTA and CDR2 FQGNSA. CDR3 residues: CASSLVGASGRNIQYF. The DNA of the CDR3 is TGTGCCAGCAGCTTAGTAGGGGCCTCGGGGAGGAACATTCAGTACTTC. Based on the CDR3 plus reference TRBV7-2 and TRBJ2-4, the full variable domain is GAGVSQSPSNKVTEKGKDVELRCDPISGHTALYWYRQSLGQGLEFLIYFQGNSAPDKSGLPSDRFSAERTGGSVSTLTIQRTQQEDSAVYLCASSLVGASGRNIQYFGAGTRLSVL.

In regard to this clonotype: This may come from a read error, since a much larger clone is one base off. The V and J genes are TRBV14 and TRBJ2-7; D might be TRBD2 (6 bases). CDR1 is SGHDN, CDR2 FVKESK, per germline. The CDR3 is 17 residues long. CDR3 DNA sequence: TGTGCCAGCGGCCAAGATTTCAACGGGAGCCGCTCCTACGAGCAGTACTTC. It specifies CASGQDFNGSRSYEQYF.

Only a few counts were recorded for this clonotype. This chain links TRBV29-1 with TRBJ1-2; D possibly corresponds to TRBD1 (5 bases). The V gene's germline CDR1 is SQVTM and CDR2 ANQGSEA. Trimming removed 1 base from V and 0 bases from J, with 6 bases in between. CDR3 length equals 13 residues. CDR3 in amino acids: CSVEATANYGYTF. The CDR3 coding sequence is TGCAGCGTTGAAGCGACAGCTAACTATGGCTACACCTTC. Variable domain in full (rest from reference TRBV29-1 and TRBJ1-2): SAVISQKPSRDICQRGTSLTIQCQVDSQVTMMFWYRQQPGQSLTLIATANQGSEATYESGFVIDKFPISRPNLTFSTLTVSNMSPEDSSIYLCSVEATANYGYTFGSGTRLTVV.

Ten or more counts support this clonotype. This chain joins TRBV6-6 and TRBJ1-1, with 7 nucleotides matching TRBD1. The CDR3 contains 16 residues. J gave up 3 bases and V 5 bases, and 12 bases lay outside the gene matches. Per the germline V gene, CDR1 is MNHNY and CDR2 is SVGAGI (reference sequence). The DNA for the CDR3 is TGTGCCAGCAGTAAAAATGTCAGGGGGGGAGACACTGAAGCTTTCTTT. Amino acids: CASSKNVRGGDTEAFF.

This clonotype was counted ten times or more. J is TRBJ2-7 and V is TRBV7-6, with D perhaps given as TRBD1 or TRBD2 (5 bases each). V dropped 1 base and J dropped 7 bases, with 14 bases sitting between them. Germline values: CDR1 SGHVS, CDR2 FNYEAQ. This CDR3 contains 14 residues. In nucleotides, the CDR3 is TGTGCCAGCAGCTTAGAGTTGTATGGGGGAGAGCAGTACTTC. This encodes CASSLELYGGEQYF.